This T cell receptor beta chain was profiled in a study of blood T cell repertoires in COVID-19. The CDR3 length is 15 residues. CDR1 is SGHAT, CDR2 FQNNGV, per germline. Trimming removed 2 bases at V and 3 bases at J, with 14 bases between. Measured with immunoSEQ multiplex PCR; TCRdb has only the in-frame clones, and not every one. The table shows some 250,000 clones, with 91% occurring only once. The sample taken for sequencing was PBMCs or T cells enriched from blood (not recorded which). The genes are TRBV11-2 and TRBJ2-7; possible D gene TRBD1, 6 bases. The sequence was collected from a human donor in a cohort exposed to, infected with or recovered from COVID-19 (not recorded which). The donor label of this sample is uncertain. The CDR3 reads CASSLKGVLFYEQYF. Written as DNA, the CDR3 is TGTGCCAGCAGCTTAAAGGGGGTACTCTTCTACGAGCAGTACTTC.